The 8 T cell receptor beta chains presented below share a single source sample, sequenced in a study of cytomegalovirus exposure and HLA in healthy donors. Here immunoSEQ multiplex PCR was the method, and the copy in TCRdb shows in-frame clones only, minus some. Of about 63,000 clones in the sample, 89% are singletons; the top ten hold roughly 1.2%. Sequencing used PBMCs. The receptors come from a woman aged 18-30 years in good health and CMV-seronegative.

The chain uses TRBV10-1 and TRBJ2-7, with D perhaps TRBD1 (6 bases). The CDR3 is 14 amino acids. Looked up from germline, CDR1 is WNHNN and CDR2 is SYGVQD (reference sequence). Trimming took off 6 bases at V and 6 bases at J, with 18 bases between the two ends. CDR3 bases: TGCGCCAGCAGCGAAACAAGGGGGATCAGCGAGCAGTACTTC. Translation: CASSETRGISEQYF.

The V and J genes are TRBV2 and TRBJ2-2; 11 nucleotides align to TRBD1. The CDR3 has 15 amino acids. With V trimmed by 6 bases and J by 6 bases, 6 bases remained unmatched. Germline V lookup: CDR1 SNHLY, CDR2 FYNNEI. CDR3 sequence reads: CASSGDRGTPGELFF. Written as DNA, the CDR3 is TGTGCCAGCAGCGGGGACAGGGGGACCCCCGGGGAGCTGTTTTTT.

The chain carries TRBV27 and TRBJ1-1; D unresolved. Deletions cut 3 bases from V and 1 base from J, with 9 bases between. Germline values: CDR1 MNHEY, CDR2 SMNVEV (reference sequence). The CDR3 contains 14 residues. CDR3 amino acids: CASSLAVSNTEAFF. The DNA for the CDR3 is TGTGCCAGCAGTTTGGCGGTCTCGAACACTGAAGCTTTCTTT.

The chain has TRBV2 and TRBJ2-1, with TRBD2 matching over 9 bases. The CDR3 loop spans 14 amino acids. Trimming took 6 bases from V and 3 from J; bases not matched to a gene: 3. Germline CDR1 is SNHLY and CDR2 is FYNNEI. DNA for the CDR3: TGTGCCAGCAGGCCTAGCGGGATCTACAATGAGCAGTTCTTC. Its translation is CASRPSGIYNEQFF.

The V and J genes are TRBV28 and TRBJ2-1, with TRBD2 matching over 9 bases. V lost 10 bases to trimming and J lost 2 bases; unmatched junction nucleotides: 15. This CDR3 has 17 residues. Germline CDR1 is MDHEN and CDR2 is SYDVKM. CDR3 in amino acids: CATQKGGLAGAYNEQFF. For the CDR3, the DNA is TGTGCCACCCAAAAAGGGGGTTTAGCGGGAGCCTACAATGAGCAGTTCTTC.

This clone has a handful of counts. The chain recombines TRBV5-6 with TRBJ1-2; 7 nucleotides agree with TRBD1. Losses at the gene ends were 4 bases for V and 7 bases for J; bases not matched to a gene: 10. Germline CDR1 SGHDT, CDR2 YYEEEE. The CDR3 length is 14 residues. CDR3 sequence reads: CASSRQSNRGGYTF. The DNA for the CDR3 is TGTGCCAGCAGCCGTCAGTCGAACAGGGGTGGCTACACCTTC.

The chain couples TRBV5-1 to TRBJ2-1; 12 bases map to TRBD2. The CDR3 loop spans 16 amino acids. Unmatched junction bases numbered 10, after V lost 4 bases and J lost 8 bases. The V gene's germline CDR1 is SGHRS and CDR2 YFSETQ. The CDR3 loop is CASSSALAGGSDEQFF. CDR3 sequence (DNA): TGCGCCAGCAGCAGCGCACTAGCGGGGGGTTCGGATGAGCAGTTCTTC.

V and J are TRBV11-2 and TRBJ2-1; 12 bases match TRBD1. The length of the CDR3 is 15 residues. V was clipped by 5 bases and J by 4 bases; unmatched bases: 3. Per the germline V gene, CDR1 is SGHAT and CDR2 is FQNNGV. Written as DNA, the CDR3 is TGTGCCAGCAGCGTGGGACAGGGGGCTTACAATGAGCAGTTCTTC. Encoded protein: CASSVGQGAYNEQFF. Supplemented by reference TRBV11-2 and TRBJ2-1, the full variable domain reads EAGVAQSPRYKIIEKRQSVAFWCNPISGHATLYWYQQILGQGPKLLIQFQNNGVVDDSQLPKDRFSAERLKGVDSTLKIQPAKLEDSAVYLCASSVGQGAYNEQFFGPGTRLTVL.